The 27 T cell receptor beta chains below were found in one sample sequenced in a study of T cell responses to AZD1222 COVID-19 vaccine (dated by TCRdb to 2020 to 2023). The library was prepared using the immunoSEQ multiplex PCR assay. The clones in this table, taken by TCRdb from immuneACCESS, are in-frame only. Not every clone is retained; where verified, under half of the shortfall comes from an unresolved V gene, and the cause of the rest is unknown. Recorded for this sample are approximately 26,000 clones; 88% of them occurred a single time. The biggest ten clones account for around 2.7% of the sample. Per the publication, the time point label means: about 28 days (+/-7) after the second vaccine dose. The sample in question was peripheral blood, obtained 28 days after the second AZD1222 dose. The receptors here all came from an adult who received the AZD1222 COVID-19 vaccine.

This chain uses TRBV4-3 with TRBJ2-1, with D uncertain. This CDR3 contains 14 residues. The V end lost 3 bases, the J end lost 5 bases, and 11 bases lay between the germline ends. Per the germline V gene, CDR1 is LGHNA and CDR2 is YSLEER. In DNA, the CDR3 is TGCGCCAGCAGCCACCTGACGCGGAACAATGAGCAGTTCTTC. It codes for CASSHLTRNNEQFF.

The chain employs TRBV7-3 and TRBJ2-5; D could derive from TRBD1 or TRBD2 (5 bases each). The CDR3 extends over 13 amino acids. The germline V gene encodes CDR1 SGHTA and CDR2 FQGTGA. Trimming pared 5 bases from V and 3 bases from J, leaving 10 bases between. CDR3: CASSRDREETQYF. DNA for the CDR3: TGTGCCAGCAGCCGGGACCGCGAAGAGACCCAGTACTTC.

The V gene is TRBV7-2, the J gene TRBJ1-6; a possible D gene is TRBD1 (5 bases). V dropped 3 bases and J dropped 2 bases, with 14 bases sitting between them. Germline V gene sequence: CDR1 SGHTA, CDR2 FQGNSA. The CDR3 spans 17 residues. The CDR3 here is CASSLEILGAYNSPLHF. The CDR3 region has the DNA TGTGCCAGCAGCTTGGAAATCTTGGGGGCCTATAATTCACCCCTCCACTTT.

V is TRBV20-1 and J is TRBJ2-7; D not resolved. The V end lost 3 bases, the J end lost 5 bases, and 8 bases lay between the germline ends. Per the germline V gene, CDR1 is DFQATT and CDR2 is SNEGSKA (reference sequence). The CDR3 runs 11 residues. CDR3 loop: CSASPSHEQYF. The CDR3 DNA reads TGCAGTGCTAGTCCCAGCCACGAGCAGTACTTC.

This CDR3 is CASSRRAIPDRDEKLFF. In DNA form, the CDR3 reads TGTGCCAGCAGCCGAAGGGCGATCCCGGACAGGGACGAAAAACTGTTTTTT. The chain uses TRBV11-2 and TRBJ1-4, with 8 bases fitting TRBD1. The CDR3 spans 17 residues. From germline, CDR1 is SGHAT and CDR2 FQNNGV. The J segment lost 8 bases and the V segment lost 5 bases, leaving 16 bases of the junction unmatched.

The rearrangement uses TRBV10-3 and TRBJ1-5; tentatively, D is TRBD1 (6 bases). The V gene lost 7 bases and the J gene lost 5 bases, with 12 bases spanning the gap. The CDR3 extends over 13 amino acids. Germline V gives CDR1 ENHRY, CDR2 SYGVKD. The CDR3 loop reads CAINTGPYQPQHF. CDR3 DNA: TGTGCCATCAATACAGGGCCCTATCAGCCCCAGCATTTT.

The rearrangement links TRBV19 to TRBJ1-1; no clear D. Germline-derived CDR1 and CDR2 are LNHDA and SQIVND (reference sequence). V lost 0 bases and J 11 bases, leaving 10 bases between the germline ends. CDR3 length: 12 amino acids. The CDR3 DNA sequence: TGTGCCAGTAGTATAGATGCGGGTCCGGCTTTCTTT. It yields the protein CASSIDAGPAFF.

The V and J genes are TRBV10-3 and TRBJ1-1; 10 nucleotides align to TRBD1. Per the germline V gene, CDR1 is ENHRY and CDR2 is SYGVKD. With V trimmed by 6 bases and J by 3 bases, 4 bases remained unmatched. This CDR3 comprises 14 residues. CDR3 amino acids: CAIRTGGGDTEAFF. For the CDR3, the DNA is TGTGCCATCAGGACAGGGGGCGGGGACACTGAAGCTTTCTTT.

The V and J genes are TRBV5-1 and TRBJ2-3; 7 bases fit TRBD2. V lost 0 bases to trimming and J lost 2 bases; unmatched junction nucleotides: 3. Germline lookup yields CDR1 SGHRS and CDR2 YFSETQ. The CDR3 extends over 15 amino acids. The CDR3 nucleotides read TGCGCCAGCAGCTTGGTGAGCGGGGACACAGATACGCAGTATTTT. It is translated as CASSLVSGDTDTQYF.

The CDR3 here is CASSQDSGDKRTKYF. The DNA of the CDR3 is TGTGCCAGCAGCCAAGATTCTGGGGATAAAAGAACTAAGTACTTC. The V call is TRBV3-1 (or the pseudogene TRBV3-2), the J call TRBJ2-5; D gene uncertain. This CDR3 has 15 amino acids. Germline V lookup: CDR1 LGHDT, CDR2 YNNKEL (reference sequence). Trimming cost V 0 bases and J 12 bases, with 20 bases left between them.

The J gene is TRBJ1-5, the V gene TRBV5-4; TRBD1 is a possible D gene (5 bases). Trimming took 4 bases from V and 4 from J, leaving 12 bases between them. From germline, CDR1 is SGHNT and CDR2 YYREEE (reference sequence). The CDR3 is made up of 14 amino acids. This CDR3 reads CASSVGGGNQPQHF. The CDR3 region has the DNA TGTGCCAGCAGCGTGGGGGGGGGTAATCAGCCCCAGCATTTT.

The rearrangement joins TRBV5-4 to TRBJ2-3, with 9 bases fitting TRBD2. V dropped 4 bases and J dropped 2; count of bases not matched to a gene: 8. The germline V gene has CDR1 SGHNT and CDR2 YYREEE (reference sequence). The CDR3 has 16 residues. CDR3 region: CASSGLSGGPTDTQYF. The CDR3 DNA reads as TGTGCCAGCAGCGGCCTCAGCGGGGGGCCCACAGATACGCAGTATTTT.

This chain joins TRBV3-1 (or the pseudogene TRBV3-2) and TRBJ2-2; weak D call: TRBD2 (7 bases). The germline V and J ends were trimmed by 1 base and 0 bases, with 9 bases remaining between them. The length of the CDR3 is 16 residues. Germline V gives CDR1 LGHDT, CDR2 YNNKEL (reference sequence). The CDR3 loop is CASSQAGGANTGELFF. In DNA form, the CDR3 reads TGTGCCAGCAGCCAAGCGGGGGGCGCGAACACCGGGGAGCTGTTTTTT.

The chain has TRBV2 and TRBJ1-4; D is ambiguous. Germline V lookup: CDR1 SNHLY, CDR2 FYNNEI. The V end lost 4 bases, the J end lost 0 bases, and 12 bases lay between the germline ends. This CDR3 comprises 16 residues. The CDR3 is CASSGETHATNEKLFF. In DNA form, the CDR3 reads TGTGCCAGCAGTGGCGAGACTCATGCAACTAATGAAAAACTGTTTTTT.

The chain is built from TRBV19 and TRBJ2-5; D is unclear. CDR3 length: 13 residues. The germline V gene has CDR1 LNHDA and CDR2 SQIVND (reference sequence). Trimming removed 0 bases from V and 4 bases from J, with 6 bases in between. CDR3 sequence reads: CASSIDSSETQYF. CDR3 sequence (DNA): TGTGCCAGTAGTATAGACAGTTCAGAGACCCAGTACTTC.

The rearrangement uses TRBV4-3 and TRBJ1-5, with D unclear. CDR3 length equals 13 residues. CDR1 and CDR2 from the germline V gene are LGHNA and YSLEER. V was clipped by 4 bases and J by 3 bases, with 7 bases between them. The chain's CDR3 is CASSPEINQPQHF. The DNA of the CDR3 is TGCGCCAGCAGCCCCGAGATCAATCAGCCCCAGCATTTT.

The chain carries TRBV2 and TRBJ1-2; maybe TRBD1 (5 bases). CDR1 and CDR2 from the germline V gene are SNHLY and FYNNEI. Trimming took 2 bases from V and 6 from J, leaving 16 bases between them. The CDR3 extends over 15 amino acids. CDR3 residues: CASSESRQGLDGYTF. Written as DNA, the CDR3 is TGTGCCAGCAGTGAAAGTAGGCAGGGTTTGGATGGCTACACCTTC. Drawing the rest from reference TRBV2 and TRBJ1-2, the complete variable domain is EPEVTQTPSHQVTQMGQEVILRCVPISNHLYFYWYRQILGQKVEFLVSFYNNEISEKSEIFDDQFSVERPDGSNFTLKIRSTKLEDSAMYFCASSESRQGLDGYTFGSGTRLTVV.

The V and J genes are TRBV5-1 and TRBJ2-3; D tentatively fits TRBD1 or TRBD2 (5 bases each). V was cut by 4 bases and J by 2 bases, with 17 bases left in between. Germline CDR1 SGHRS, CDR2 YFSETQ. This CDR3 contains 16 residues. The CDR3 spells CASSTPDGAPTDTQYF. DNA for the CDR3: TGCGCCAGCAGCACCCCCGACGGGGCCCCCACAGATACGCAGTATTTT. The full variable domain, with the rest looked up from reference TRBV5-1 and TRBJ2-3, is KAGVTQTPRYLIKTRGQQVTLSCSPISGHRSVSWYQQTPGQGLQFLFEYFSETQRNKGNFPGRFSGRQFSNSRSEMNVSTLELGDSALYLCASSTPDGAPTDTQYFGPGTRLTVL.

CDR3 bases: TGTGCCAGCAGCTCGCGGGACGGATGGGGTGAGCAGTTCTTC. Encoded protein: CASSSRDGWGEQFF. This chain links TRBV7-3 with TRBJ2-1; maybe TRBD2 (6 bases). V was clipped by 4 bases and J by 9 bases, with 16 bases between them. The CDR3 sequence is 14 residues long. Germline assignment: CDR1 SGHTA and CDR2 FQGTGA.

The chain uses TRBV9 and TRBJ2-3; the D gene could be TRBD1 or TRBD2 (5 bases each). Germline V lookup: CDR1 SGDLS, CDR2 YYNGEE. The CDR3 is 14 residues long. With 4 bases removed from V and 1 base from J, the gap between germline ends came to 10 bases. The CDR3 DNA is TGTGCCAGCAGCATGGGGGACCGCACAGATACGCAGTATTTT. This gives the protein CASSMGDRTDTQYF.

V and J are TRBV7-2 and TRBJ2-7; the D gene is possibly TRBD2 (5 bases). Trimming shortened V by 0 bases and J by 1 base, and 7 bases separated the two germline ends. The germline V gene has CDR1 SGHTA and CDR2 FQGNSA. The CDR3 runs to 14 residues. The CDR3 nucleotides are TGTGCCAGCAGCTTAGCGGAGGCTTCCTACGAGCAGTACTTC. The encoded protein is CASSLAEASYEQYF.

The J gene is TRBJ1-6, the V gene TRBV19; D uncertain. Germline V gives CDR1 LNHDA, CDR2 SQIVND (reference sequence). Trimming took 9 bases from V and 7 from J, leaving 22 bases between them. The CDR3 runs 16 residues. CDR3 bases: TGTGCCAGCTCCGAAAATCGGCTCCCTCGGAATTCACCCCTCCACTTT. Its protein product is CASSENRLPRNSPLHF.

The chain links TRBV5-6 to TRBJ1-2; unclear D gene. CDR1 is SGHDT and CDR2 is YYEEEE in the germline V gene. This CDR3 is built from 12 residues. Trimming left V 0 bases short and J 8 bases short, with 8 bases between. This CDR3 is CASSLVPGGYTF. The DNA of the CDR3 is TGTGCCAGCAGCTTGGTACCGGGAGGCTACACCTTC.

The chain links TRBV15 to TRBJ2-3; 7 bases are shared with TRBD1. Unmatched junction bases numbered 6, after V lost 1 base and J lost 5 bases. Germline values: CDR1 LNHNV, CDR2 YYDKDF (reference sequence). There are 15 residues in the CDR3. CDR3 residues: CATSRGTGVGDTQYF. The CDR3 DNA reads TGTGCCACCAGCAGAGGAACAGGGGTGGGAGATACGCAGTATTTT. Using reference TRBV15 and TRBJ2-3 for the parts outside the CDR3, the full variable domain is DAMVIQNPRYQVTQFGKPVTLSCSQTLNHNVMYWYQQKSSQAPKLLFHYYDKDFNNEADTPDNFQSRRPNTSFCFLDIRSPGLGDTAMYLCATSRGTGVGDTQYFGPGTRLTVL.

V is TRBV12-3 or TRBV12-4 and J is TRBJ1-1, with 7 bases identical to TRBD1. CDR3 length equals 13 residues. Trimming cost V 7 bases and J 6 bases; bases outside gene matches: 8. CDR3 sequence reads: CASIKRGLAEAFF. CDR3 nucleotide sequence: TGTGCCAGCATTAAAAGGGGGCTGGCTGAAGCTTTCTTT.

V usage is TRBV25-1 and J usage is TRBJ1-4, with TRBD1 as a possible D gene (5 bases). The CDR3 is 15 amino acids. V was clipped by 2 bases and J by 8 bases, with 15 bases between them. CDR1 and CDR2 (germline): MGHDK, SYGVNS. The CDR3 DNA is TGTGCCAGCAGTGAAGAAGGGTGGGGCAGCGAAAAACTGTTTTTT. As protein: CASSEEGWGSEKLFF.

The chain carries TRBV9 and TRBJ2-1; D perhaps matches TRBD2 (6 bases). CDR3 length equals 15 residues. Germline V lookup: CDR1 SGDLS, CDR2 YYNGEE. The V gene lost 1 base and the J gene lost 2 bases, with 10 bases spanning the gap. The CDR3 nucleotides read TGTGCCAGCAGCGTATACGGGGGACCCTACAATGAGCAGTTCTTC. Protein: CASSVYGGPYNEQFF.